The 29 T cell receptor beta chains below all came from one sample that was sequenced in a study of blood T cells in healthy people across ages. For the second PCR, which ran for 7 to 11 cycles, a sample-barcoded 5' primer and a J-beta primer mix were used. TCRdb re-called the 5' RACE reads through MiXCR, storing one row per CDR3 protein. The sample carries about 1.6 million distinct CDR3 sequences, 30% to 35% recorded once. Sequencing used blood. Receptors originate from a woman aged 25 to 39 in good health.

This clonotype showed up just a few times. CDR3 amino acids: CASSLRASGINEQFF. The CDR3 bases are TGTGCCAGCAGCTTAAGAGCTAGCGGGATCAATGAGCAGTTCTTC. J is TRBJ2-1 and V is TRBV7-3, with 9 bases that match TRBD2. Germline V gives CDR1 SGHTA, CDR2 FQGTGA. V was clipped by 1 base and J by 6 bases; unmatched bases: 4. The CDR3 has 15 amino acids.

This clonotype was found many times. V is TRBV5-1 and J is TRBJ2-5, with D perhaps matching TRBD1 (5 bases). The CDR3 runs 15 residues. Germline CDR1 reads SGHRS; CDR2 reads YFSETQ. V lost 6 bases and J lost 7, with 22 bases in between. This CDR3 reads CASTRYGREDVTQYF. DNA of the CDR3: TGCGCCAGCACCCGCTACGGCAGGGAAGATGTGACCCAGTACTTC.

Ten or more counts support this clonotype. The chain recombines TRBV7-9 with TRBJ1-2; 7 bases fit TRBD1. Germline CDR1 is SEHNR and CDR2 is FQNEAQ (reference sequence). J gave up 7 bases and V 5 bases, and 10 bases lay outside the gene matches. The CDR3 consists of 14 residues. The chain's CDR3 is CASSTQHRGGGYTF. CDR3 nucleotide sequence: TGTGCCAGCAGCACCCAGCACAGGGGAGGTGGCTACACCTTC.

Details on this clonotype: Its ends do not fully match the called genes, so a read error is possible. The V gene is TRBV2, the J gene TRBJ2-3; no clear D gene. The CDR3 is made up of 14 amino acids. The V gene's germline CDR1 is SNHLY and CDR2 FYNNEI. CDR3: CASSEGPPPDMQYF. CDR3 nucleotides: TGTGCCAGCAGTGAAGGCCCACCCCCCGATATGCAGTATTTT. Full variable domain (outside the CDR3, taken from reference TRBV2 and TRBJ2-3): EPEVTQTPSHQVTQMGQEVILRCVPISNHLYFYWYRQILGQKVEFLVSFYNNEISEKSEIFDDQFSVERPDGSNFTLKIRSTKLEDSAMYFCASSEGPPPDMQYFGPGTRLTVL.

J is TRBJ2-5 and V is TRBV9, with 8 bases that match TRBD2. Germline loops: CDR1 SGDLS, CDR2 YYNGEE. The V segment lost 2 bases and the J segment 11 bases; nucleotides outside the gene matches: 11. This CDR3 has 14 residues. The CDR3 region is CASSVTSGMGEQYF. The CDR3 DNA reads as TGTGCCAGCAGCGTTACTAGCGGCATGGGGGAGCAGTACTTC.

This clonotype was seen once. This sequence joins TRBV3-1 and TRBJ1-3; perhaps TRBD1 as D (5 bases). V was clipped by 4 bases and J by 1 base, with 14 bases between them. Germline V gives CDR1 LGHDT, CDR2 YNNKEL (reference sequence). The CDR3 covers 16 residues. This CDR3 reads CASSPAGQISGNTIYF. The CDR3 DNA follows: TGTGCCAGCAGCCCCGCAGGGCAGATATCTGGAAACACCATATATTTT.

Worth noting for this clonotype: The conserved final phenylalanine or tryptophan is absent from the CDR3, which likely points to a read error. The DNA of the CDR3 is TGTGCCAGCAGCTTGGGGCAGAACACCGGGGAGCTGTTTTGT. This codes for CASSLGQNTGELFC. The chain carries TRBV6-5 and TRBJ2-2; possibly TRBD1 for D (5 bases). This CDR3 is built from 14 residues. V lost 6 bases and J 1 base, leaving 9 bases between the germline ends. Looked up from germline, CDR1 is MNHEY and CDR2 is SVGAGI.

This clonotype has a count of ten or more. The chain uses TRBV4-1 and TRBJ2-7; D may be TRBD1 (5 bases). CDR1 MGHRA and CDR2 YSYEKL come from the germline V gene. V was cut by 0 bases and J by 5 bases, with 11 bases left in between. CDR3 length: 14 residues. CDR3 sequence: CASSQDTGYDEQYF. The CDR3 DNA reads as TGCGCCAGCAGCCAAGATACAGGATACGACGAGCAGTACTTC.

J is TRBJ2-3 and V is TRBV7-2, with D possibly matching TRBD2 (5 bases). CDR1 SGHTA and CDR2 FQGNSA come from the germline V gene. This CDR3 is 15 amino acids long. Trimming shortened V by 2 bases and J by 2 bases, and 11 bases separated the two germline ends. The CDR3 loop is CASSLRERYTDTQYF. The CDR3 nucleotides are TGTGCCAGCAGCTTAAGGGAGCGCTACACAGATACGCAGTATTTT.

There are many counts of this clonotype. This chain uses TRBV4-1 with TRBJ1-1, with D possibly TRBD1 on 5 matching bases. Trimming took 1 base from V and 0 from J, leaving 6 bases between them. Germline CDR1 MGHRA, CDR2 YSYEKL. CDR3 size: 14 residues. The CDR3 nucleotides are TGCGCCAGCAGCCAAGGACAGATGAACACTGAAGCTTTCTTT. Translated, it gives CASSQGQMNTEAFF.

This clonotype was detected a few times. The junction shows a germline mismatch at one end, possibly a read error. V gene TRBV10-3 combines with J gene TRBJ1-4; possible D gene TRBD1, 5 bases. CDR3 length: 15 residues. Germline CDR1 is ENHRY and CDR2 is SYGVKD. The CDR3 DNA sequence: TGTACTATCAGTGAGTCCGGAGGGGCTAATGAAAGACTGTTTTTT. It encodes CTISESGGANERLFF.

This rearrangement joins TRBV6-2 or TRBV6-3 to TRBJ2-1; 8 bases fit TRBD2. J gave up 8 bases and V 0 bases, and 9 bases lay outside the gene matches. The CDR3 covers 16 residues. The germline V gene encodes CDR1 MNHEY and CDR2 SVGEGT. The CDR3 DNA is TGTGCCAGCAGTTACTCGCGACGGGGGGGCCGTGATGAGCAGTTCTTC. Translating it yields CASSYSRRGGRDEQFF.

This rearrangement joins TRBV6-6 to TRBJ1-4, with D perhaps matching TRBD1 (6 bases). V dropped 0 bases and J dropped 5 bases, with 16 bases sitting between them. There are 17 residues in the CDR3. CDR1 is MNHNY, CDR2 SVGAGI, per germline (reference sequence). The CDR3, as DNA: TGTGCCAGCAGTTACTCAGGCAGGGGACGAAGGAATGAAAAACTGTTTTTT. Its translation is CASSYSGRGRRNEKLFF.

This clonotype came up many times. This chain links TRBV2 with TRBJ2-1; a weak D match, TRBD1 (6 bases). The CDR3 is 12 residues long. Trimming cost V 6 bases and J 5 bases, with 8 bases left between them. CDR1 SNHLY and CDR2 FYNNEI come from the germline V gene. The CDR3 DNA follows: TGTGCCAGCAGGGCAGGGGACAATGAGCAGTTCTTC. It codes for CASRAGDNEQFF.

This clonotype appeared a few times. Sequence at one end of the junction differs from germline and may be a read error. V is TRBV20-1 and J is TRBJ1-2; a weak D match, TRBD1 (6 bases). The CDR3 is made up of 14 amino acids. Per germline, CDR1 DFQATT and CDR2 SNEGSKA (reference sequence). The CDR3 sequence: CSTSRTARDHGYTF. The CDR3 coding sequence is TGCAGTACTAGCCGGACAGCGAGAGACCATGGCTACACCTTC.

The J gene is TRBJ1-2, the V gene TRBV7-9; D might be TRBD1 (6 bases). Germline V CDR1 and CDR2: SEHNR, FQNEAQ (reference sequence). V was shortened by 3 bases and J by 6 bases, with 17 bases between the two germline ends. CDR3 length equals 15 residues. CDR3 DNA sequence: TGTGCCAGCAGCTTGGAACAGGGAACCGCCGATGGCTACACCTTC. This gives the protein CASSLEQGTADGYTF.

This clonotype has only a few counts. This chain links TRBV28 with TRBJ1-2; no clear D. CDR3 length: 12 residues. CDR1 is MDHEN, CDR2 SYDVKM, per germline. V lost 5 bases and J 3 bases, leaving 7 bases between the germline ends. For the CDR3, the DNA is TGTGCCAGCAGTACAGAATACTATGGCTACACCTTC. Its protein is CASSTEYYGYTF.

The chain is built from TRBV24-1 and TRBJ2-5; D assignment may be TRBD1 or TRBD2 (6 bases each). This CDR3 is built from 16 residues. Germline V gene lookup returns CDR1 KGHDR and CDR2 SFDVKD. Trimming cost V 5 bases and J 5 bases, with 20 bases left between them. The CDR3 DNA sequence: TGTGCCACCAGTGGTGCCGGGGGCGGGTTGATGGAGACCCAGTACTTC. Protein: CATSGAGGGLMETQYF.

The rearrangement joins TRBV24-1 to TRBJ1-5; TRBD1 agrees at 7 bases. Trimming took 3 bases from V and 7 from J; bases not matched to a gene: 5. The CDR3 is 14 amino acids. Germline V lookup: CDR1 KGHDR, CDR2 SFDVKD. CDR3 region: CATSDATGRQPQHF. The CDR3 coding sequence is TGTGCCACCAGTGATGCGACAGGGAGGCAGCCCCAGCATTTT.

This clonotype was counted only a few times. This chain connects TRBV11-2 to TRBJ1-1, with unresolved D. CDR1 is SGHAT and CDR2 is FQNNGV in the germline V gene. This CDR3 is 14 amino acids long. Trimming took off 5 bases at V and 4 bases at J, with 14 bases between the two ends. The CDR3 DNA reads TGTGCCAGCAGCGAGAGTACCACGGGCACTGAAGCTTTCTTT. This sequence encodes CASSESTTGTEAFF. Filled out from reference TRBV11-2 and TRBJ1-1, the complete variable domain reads EAGVAQSPRYKIIEKRQSVAFWCNPISGHATLYWYQQILGQGPKLLIQFQNNGVVDDSQLPKDRFSAERLKGVDSTLKIQPAKLEDSAVYLCASSESTTGTEAFFGQGTRLTVV.

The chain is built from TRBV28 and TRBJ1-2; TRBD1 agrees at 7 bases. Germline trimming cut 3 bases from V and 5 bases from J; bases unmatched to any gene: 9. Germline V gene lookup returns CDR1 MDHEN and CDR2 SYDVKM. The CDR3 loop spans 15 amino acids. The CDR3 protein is CASSFASGTEYGYTF. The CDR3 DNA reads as TGTGCCAGCAGTTTCGCCTCCGGGACAGAATATGGCTACACCTTC.

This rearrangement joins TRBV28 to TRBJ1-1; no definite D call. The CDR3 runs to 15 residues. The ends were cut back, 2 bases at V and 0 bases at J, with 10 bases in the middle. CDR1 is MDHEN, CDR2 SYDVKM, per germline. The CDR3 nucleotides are TGTGCCAGCAGTTTACGGGAGCACTTGAACACTGAAGCTTTCTTT. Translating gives CASSLREHLNTEAFF.

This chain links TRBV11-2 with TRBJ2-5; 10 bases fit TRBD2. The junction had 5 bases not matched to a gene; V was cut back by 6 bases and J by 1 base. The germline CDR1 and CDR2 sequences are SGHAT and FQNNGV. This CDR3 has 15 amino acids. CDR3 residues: CASRLAGSPQETQYF. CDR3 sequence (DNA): TGTGCCAGCAGACTAGCGGGATCCCCCCAAGAGACCCAGTACTTC.

Written as DNA, the CDR3 is TGTGCCAGCAGCACGGGACAGAACAATGAGCAGTTCTTC. Amino acids: CASSTGQNNEQFF. The genes are TRBV7-2 and TRBJ2-1; 7 bases agree with TRBD1. V lost 5 bases to trimming and J lost 5 bases; unmatched junction nucleotides: 3. This CDR3 has 13 amino acids. CDR1 and CDR2 from the germline V gene are SGHTA and FQGNSA.

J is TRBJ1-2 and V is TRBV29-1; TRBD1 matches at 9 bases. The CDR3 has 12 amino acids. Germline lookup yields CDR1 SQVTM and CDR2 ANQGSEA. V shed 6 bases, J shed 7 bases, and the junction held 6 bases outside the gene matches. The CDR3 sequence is CSVLQGAVGYTF. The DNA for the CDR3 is TGCAGCGTCCTACAGGGGGCCGTTGGCTACACCTTC. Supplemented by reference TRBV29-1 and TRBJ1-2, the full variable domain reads SAVISQKPSRDICQRGTSLTIQCQVDSQVTMMFWYRQQPGQSLTLIATANQGSEATYESGFVIDKFPISRPNLTFSTLTVSNMSPEDSSIYLCSVLQGAVGYTFGSGTRLTVV.

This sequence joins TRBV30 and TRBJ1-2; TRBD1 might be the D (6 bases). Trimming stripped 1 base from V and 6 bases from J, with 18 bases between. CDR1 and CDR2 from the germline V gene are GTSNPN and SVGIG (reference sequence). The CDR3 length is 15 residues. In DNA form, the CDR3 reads TGTGCCTGGAGTGGCACAGGGAAACCCCCTGATGGCTACACCTTC. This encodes CAWSGTGKPPDGYTF.

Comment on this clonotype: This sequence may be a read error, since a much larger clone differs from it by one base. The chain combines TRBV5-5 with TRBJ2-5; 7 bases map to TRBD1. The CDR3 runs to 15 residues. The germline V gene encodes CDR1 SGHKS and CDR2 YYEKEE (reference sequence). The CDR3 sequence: CASSRDREPQESQYF. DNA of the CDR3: TGTGCCAGCAGCCGGGACAGAGAGCCTCAAGAGTCCCAGTACTTC.

DNA of the CDR3: TGCGCCAGCAGCTCGACTAGCGGGGCGGGGGAGACCCAGTACTTC. Protein: CASSSTSGAGETQYF. This rearrangement joins TRBV5-1 to TRBJ2-5; TRBD2 matches at 11 bases. CDR1 is SGHRS and CDR2 is YFSETQ in the germline V gene. V dropped 3 bases and J dropped 5; count of bases not matched to a gene: 6. The CDR3 is 15 residues long.

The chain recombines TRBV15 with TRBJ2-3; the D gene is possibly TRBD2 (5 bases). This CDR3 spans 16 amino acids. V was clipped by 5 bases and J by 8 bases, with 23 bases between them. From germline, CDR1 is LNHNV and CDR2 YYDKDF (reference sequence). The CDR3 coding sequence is TGTGCCACCAGCGAAGAGAAGGCGGGCCGCAGAGGTACGCAGTATTTT. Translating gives CATSEEKAGRRGTQYF.